This TCR beta chain stems from a study of cytomegalovirus exposure and HLA in healthy donors. Study-wide findings and caveats: Reports indicate that TCR beta sequences accurately predicted the HLA-A and HLA-B alleles of most subjects. Overall, around 160 TCR beta chains were annotated as cytomegalovirus-associated. In all likelihood, a cluster of highly shared sequence variants was a sequencing artifact.

Regarding this clone: No antigen is known for it.

The PCR ran on 60 Vbeta and 13 Jbeta primers. Using immunoSEQ multiplex PCR, the repertoire was profiled, and TCRdb retains in-frame clones only, with some absent. In all, the sample yields over 100,000 clones. Likely unrecorded immune exposures existed in these nominally healthy donors. This CDR3 comprises 15 residues. V trimming: 5 bases; J trimming: 4 bases; junction bases outside the gene matches: 4. Germline lookup yields CDR1 MNHEY and CDR2 SMNVEV (reference sequence). The sequenced sample was PBMCs. This sequence originates from a woman aged 40-49 years in good health and CMV-seropositive. The chain joins TRBV27 to TRBJ2-1; 11 nucleotides align to TRBD2. CDR3 DNA: TGTGCCAGCAGTCGGGGGACTAGCGGATACAATGAGCAGTTCTTC. This sequence encodes CASSRGTSGYNEQFF.